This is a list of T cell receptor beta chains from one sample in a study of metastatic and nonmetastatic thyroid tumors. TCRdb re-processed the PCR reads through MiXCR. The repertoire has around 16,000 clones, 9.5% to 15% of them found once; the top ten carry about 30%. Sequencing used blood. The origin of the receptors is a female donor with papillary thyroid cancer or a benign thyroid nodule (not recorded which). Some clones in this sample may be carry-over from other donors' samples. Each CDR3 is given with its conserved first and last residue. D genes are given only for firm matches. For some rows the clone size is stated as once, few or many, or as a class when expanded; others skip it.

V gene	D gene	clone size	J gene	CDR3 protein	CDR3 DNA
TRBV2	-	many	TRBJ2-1	CASGGGLYDEQFF	TGTGCCAGCGGGGGGGGCCTCTATGATGAGCAGTTCTTC
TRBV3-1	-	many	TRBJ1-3	CASSARETGNTIYF	TGTGCCAGCAGCGCGCGGGAGACTGGAAACACCATATATTTT
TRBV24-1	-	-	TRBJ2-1	CATGTLDNEQFF	TGTGCCACGGGGACATTAGACAATGAGCAGTTCTTC
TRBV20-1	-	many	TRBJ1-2	CSATPRVGGYTF	TGCAGTGCTACCCCCAGGGTGGGTGGCTACACCTTC
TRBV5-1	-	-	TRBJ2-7	CASSSYLQLGHYF	TGCGCCAGCAGCTCGTACCTACAGTTAGGGCATTACTTC
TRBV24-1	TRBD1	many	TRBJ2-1	CATSFQGLRDSNNEQFF	TGTGCCACCAGTTTTCAAGGCCTCCGGGACAGCAACAATGAGCAGTTCTTC
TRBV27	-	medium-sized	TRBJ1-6	CASSLSQGGDSPLHF	TGTGCCAGCAGTTTATCGCAGGGAGGGGATTCACCCCTCCACTTT
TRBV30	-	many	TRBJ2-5	CAWSEEETQYF	TGTGCCTGGAGTGAAGAAGAGACCCAGTACTTC
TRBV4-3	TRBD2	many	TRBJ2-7	CASSLLIGLAGGRSYEQYF	TGCGCCAGCAGCCTACTCATCGGACTAGCGGGAGGTCGGTCCTACGAGCAGTACTTC
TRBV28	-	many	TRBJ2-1	CASSFRPNNEQFF	TGTGCCAGCAGTTTCCGGCCCAACAATGAGCAGTTCTTC
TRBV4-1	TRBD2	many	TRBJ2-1	CASSQGTSGSSYNEQFF	TGCGCCAGCAGCCAAGGGACTAGCGGGAGCTCCTACAATGAGCAGTTCTTC
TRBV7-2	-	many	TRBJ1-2	CASSTGYGGGYTF	TGTGCCAGCAGCACTGGATACGGCGGAGGCTACACCTTC
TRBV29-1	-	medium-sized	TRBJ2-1	CSALGSSYNEQFF	TGCAGCGCCCTGGGCAGCTCCTACAATGAGCAGTTCTTC
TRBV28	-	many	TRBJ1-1	CASSSQPGLVAFF	TGTGCCAGCAGTTCTCAGCCGGGACTGGTGGCTTTCTTT
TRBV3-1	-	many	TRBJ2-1	CASSQDHAGLSYNEQFF	TGTGCCAGCAGCCAAGATCACGCGGGCCTCTCCTACAATGAGCAGTTCTTC
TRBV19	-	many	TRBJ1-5	CASSIPQGPGPQHF	TGTGCCAGTAGTATACCTCAGGGGCCCGGGCCCCAGCATTTT
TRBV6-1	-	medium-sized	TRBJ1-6	CASSENGNSPLHF	TGTGCCAGCAGTGAAAATGGGAATTCACCCCTCCACTTT
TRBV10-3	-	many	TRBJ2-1	CAISERQTSVQEQFF	TGTGCCATCAGTGAAAGGCAAACCAGTGTACAAGAGCAGTTCTTC
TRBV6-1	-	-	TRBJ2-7	CASSLYSARPYEQYF	TGTGCCAGCAGTCTCTACTCTGCCCGGCCCTACGAGCAGTACTTC
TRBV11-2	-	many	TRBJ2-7	CASSKTWIEQYF	TGTGCCAGCAGCAAAACATGGATCGAGCAGTACTTC
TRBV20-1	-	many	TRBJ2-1	CSARRLEQFF	TGCAGTGCTAGGCGGTTAGAGCAGTTCTTC
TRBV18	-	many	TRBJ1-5	CASSPTQDQPQHF	TGTGCCAGCTCACCCACACAAGATCAGCCCCAGCATTTT
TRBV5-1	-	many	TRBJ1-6	CASSLGQRGYNSPLHF	TGCGCCAGCAGCTTGGGGCAACGGGGCTATAATTCACCCCTCCACTTT
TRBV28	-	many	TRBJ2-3	CASSAPGRGVDTQYF	TGTGCCAGCTCCGCCCCGGGCCGAGGGGTAGATACGCAGTATTTT
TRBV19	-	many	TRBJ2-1	CASSILGNNNEQFF	TGTGCCAGTAGTATCCTAGGTAATAACAATGAGCAGTTCTTC
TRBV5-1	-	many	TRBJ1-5	CASSLDGTNPQPQHF	TGCGCCAGCAGCTTGGACGGGACTAATCCTCAGCCCCAGCATTTT
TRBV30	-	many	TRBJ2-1	CAWSGDGGYNEQFF	TGTGCCTGGAGTGGGGATGGCGGCTACAATGAGCAGTTCTTC
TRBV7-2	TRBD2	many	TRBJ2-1	CASSQVAGLAGHNEQFF	TGTGCCAGCAGCCAGGTGGCCGGACTAGCGGGCCACAATGAGCAGTTCTTC
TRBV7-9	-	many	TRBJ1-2	CASSLVDSYGYTF	TGTGCCAGCAGCTTAGTGGACAGCTATGGCTACACCTTC
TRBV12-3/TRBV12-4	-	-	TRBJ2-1	CASSLKLAWGPQFNEQFF	TGTGCCAGCAGCCTGAAACTAGCGTGGGGGCCACAGTTTAATGAGCAGTTCTTC
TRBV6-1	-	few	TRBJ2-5	CASSEVAGSQETQYF	TGTGCCAGCAGTGAAGTGGCGGGATCCCAAGAGACCCAGTACTTC
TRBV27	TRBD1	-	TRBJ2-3	CASSLSDRGRSDTQYF	TGTGCCAGCAGTTTGTCGGACAGGGGGCGTTCAGATACGCAGTATTTT
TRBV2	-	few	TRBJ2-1	CASIAGTYNEQFF	TGTGCCAGCATTGCCGGTACTTACAATGAGCAGTTCTTC
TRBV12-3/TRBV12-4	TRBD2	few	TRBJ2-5	CASSSGGSQETQYF	TGTGCCAGCAGTTCCGGCGGGAGCCAAGAGACCCAGTACTTC
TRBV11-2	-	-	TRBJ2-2	CASNQGWNTGELFF	TGTGCCAGCAATCAGGGGTGGAACACCGGGGAGCTGTTTTTT
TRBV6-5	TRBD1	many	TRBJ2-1	CASSPTAGTGEGSSYNEQFF	TGTGCCAGCAGTCCCACCGCCGGGACAGGGGAGGGAAGCTCCTACAATGAGCAGTTCTTC
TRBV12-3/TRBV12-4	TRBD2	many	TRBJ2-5	CASSLAPSGRAPETQYF	TGTGCCAGCAGTTTAGCCCCTAGCGGGAGGGCCCCAGAGACCCAGTACTTC
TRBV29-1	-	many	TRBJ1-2	CSVGLRVENGYTF	TGCAGCGTTGGTTTAAGGGTTGAAAATGGCTACACCTTC
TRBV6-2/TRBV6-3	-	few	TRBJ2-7	CASSYGAYYEHYF	TGTGCCAGCAGTTACGGAGCATACTACGAGCATTACTTC
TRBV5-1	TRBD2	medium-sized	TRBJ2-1	CASSHRAGGSGNEQFF	TGCGCCAGCAGCCATAGGGCGGGAGGATCGGGCAATGAGCAGTTCTTC
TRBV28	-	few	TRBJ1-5	CASSLDIGCRRDQPQHF	TGTGCCAGCAGTTTGGATATAGGGTGCCGCCGGGATCAGCCCCAGCATTTT
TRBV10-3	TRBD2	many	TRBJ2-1	CAISVGPDSGGDNEQFF	TGTGCCATCAGTGTAGGCCCCGATAGCGGGGGCGACAATGAGCAGTTCTTC
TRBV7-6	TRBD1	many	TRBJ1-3	CASSPRDRGGTIYF	TGTGCCAGCAGCCCTCGGGACAGGGGGGGCACCATATATTTT
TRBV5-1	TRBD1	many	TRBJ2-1	CASSLVTGDNEQFF	TGCGCCAGCAGCTTGGTCACAGGGGATAATGAGCAGTTCTTC
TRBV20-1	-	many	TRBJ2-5	CSARVGGPKETQYF	TGCAGTGCCCGAGTCGGAGGACCCAAAGAGACCCAGTACTTC
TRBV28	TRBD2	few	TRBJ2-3	CASLHGLGTDTQYF	TGTGCCAGCCTCCATGGACTAGGGACAGATACGCAGTATTTT
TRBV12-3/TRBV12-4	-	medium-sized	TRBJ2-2	CASRGGGELFF	TGTGCCAGCAGGGGGGGCGGGGAGCTGTTTTTT
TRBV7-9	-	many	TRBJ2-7	CASSLIGGLYEQYF	TGTGCCAGCAGCTTAATTGGGGGACTCTACGAGCAGTACTTC
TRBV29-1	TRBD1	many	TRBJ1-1	CSVEGVVDRDGEAFF	TGCAGCGTTGAAGGGGTGGTCGACAGGGATGGTGAAGCTTTCTTT
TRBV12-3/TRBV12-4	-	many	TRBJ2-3	CASTHGVGTQYF	TGTGCCAGCACCCACGGTGTGGGTACGCAGTATTTT